The 8 T cell receptor beta chains given below trace back to one sample, sequenced in a study of cytomegalovirus exposure and HLA in healthy donors. It was with 60 Vbeta and 13 Jbeta primers that the PCR ran. Method: immunoSEQ multiplex PCR; TCRdb's copy keeps in-frame clones and lacks some. The sample has 130,000 or so clones, 70% to 80% seen once. Specimen: PBMCs. The receptors were gathered from a female donor in good health and CMV-seronegative.

The genes are TRBV11-1 and TRBJ2-3; 8 nucleotides line up with TRBD1. Per germline, CDR1 SGHAT and CDR2 FQDESV (reference sequence). This CDR3 contains 14 residues. Losses at the gene ends were 1 base for V and 3 bases for J; bases not matched to a gene: 0. For the CDR3, the DNA is TGTGCCAGCAGCTTAGACAGGGGGACAGATACGCAGTATTTT. Translating it yields CASSLDRGTDTQYF.

The CDR3 is CASGAGTYEQYF. In DNA form, the CDR3 reads TGTGCCAGCGGAGCGGGTACCTACGAGCAGTACTTC. The rearrangement uses TRBV28 and TRBJ2-7; tentatively, D is TRBD2 (6 bases). The CDR3 consists of 12 residues. CDR1 and CDR2 from the germline V gene are MDHEN and SYDVKM. Trimming removed 8 bases from V and 2 bases from J, with 10 bases in between.

The chain is built from TRBV6-1 and TRBJ1-2; D not resolved. This CDR3 spans 14 amino acids. Germline values: CDR1 MNHNS, CDR2 SASEGT. Deletions cut 3 bases from V and 6 bases from J, with 14 bases between. CDR3 residues: CASSDSARFHGYTF. The CDR3 DNA reads TGTGCCAGCAGTGATTCCGCCAGGTTTCATGGCTACACCTTC.

This rearrangement joins TRBV6-5 to TRBJ1-2; D is unresolved. CDR1 MNHEY and CDR2 SVGAGI come from the germline V gene. The length of the CDR3 is 14 residues. V lost 6 bases and J 6 bases, leaving 17 bases between the germline ends. The DNA for the CDR3 is TGTGCCAGCAGCCCCACCTCAGGTGCGAATGGCTACACCTTC. This gives the protein CASSPTSGANGYTF.

The chain's CDR3 is CASSQQGARTEAFF. CDR3 nucleotide sequence: TGCGCCAGCAGCCAGCAGGGGGCGCGCACTGAAGCTTTCTTT. This chain uses TRBV4-1 with TRBJ1-1; 8 bases fit TRBD1. Germline V CDR1 and CDR2: MGHRA, YSYEKL. The CDR3 is made up of 14 amino acids. The ends lost 3 bases at V and 4 bases at J; junction bases unmatched: 4.

This clone occurred a few times. The chain carries TRBV4-1 and TRBJ2-7; a weak D match, TRBD1 (5 bases). Between the trimmed V and J ends, which lost 4 bases and 3 bases, there was a span of 16 bases. Germline CDR1 reads MGHRA; CDR2 reads YSYEKL. This CDR3 is 15 amino acids long. CDR3 protein: CASSPSSTAVYEQYF. The CDR3 DNA is TGCGCCAGCAGCCCCTCGTCGACAGCTGTCTACGAGCAGTACTTC.

This clone has just a few counts. CDR3 coding DNA: TGCAGTGCTCCGCGGGGAACTGAAGCTTTCTTT. Amino acids: CSAPRGTEAFF. The chain joins TRBV20-1 to TRBJ1-1; D remains unclear. The V end was cut by 5 bases, the J end by 5 bases, with 9 bases between. Looked up from germline, CDR1 is DFQATT and CDR2 is SNEGSKA (reference sequence). CDR3 length: 11 residues.

With respect to this clone: One junction end does not reproduce the germline sequence, and a read error may be involved. Other nucleotide sequences from this sample produce the same CDR3. The gene calls are TRBV28 and TRBJ2-1; 10 bases line up with TRBD2. The CDR3 is made up of 12 amino acids. From germline, CDR1 is MDHEN and CDR2 SYDVKM. Written as DNA, the CDR3 is TGCGCCAGCAGCCCCAGCGGGAGGGTAAAGTTCTTC. Translated: CASSPSGRVKFF.